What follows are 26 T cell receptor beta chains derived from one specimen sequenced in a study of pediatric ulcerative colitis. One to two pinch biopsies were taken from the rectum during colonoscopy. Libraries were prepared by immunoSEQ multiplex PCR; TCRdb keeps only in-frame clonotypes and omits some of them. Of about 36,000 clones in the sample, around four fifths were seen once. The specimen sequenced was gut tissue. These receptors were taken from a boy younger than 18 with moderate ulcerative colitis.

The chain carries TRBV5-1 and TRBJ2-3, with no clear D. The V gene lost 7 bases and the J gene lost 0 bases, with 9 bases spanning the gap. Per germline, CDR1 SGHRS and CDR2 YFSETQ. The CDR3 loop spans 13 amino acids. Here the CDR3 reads CASRRSSTDTQYF. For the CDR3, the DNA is TGCGCCAGCCGACGGTCCAGCACAGATACGCAGTATTTT.

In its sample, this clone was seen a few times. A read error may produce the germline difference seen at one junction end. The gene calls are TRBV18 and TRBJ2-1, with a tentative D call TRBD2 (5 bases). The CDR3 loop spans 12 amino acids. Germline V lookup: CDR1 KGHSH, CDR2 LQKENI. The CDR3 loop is CASSPGSGIQLF. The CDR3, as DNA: TGTGCCAGCTCACCAGGGAGCGGTATTCAGCTCTTC.

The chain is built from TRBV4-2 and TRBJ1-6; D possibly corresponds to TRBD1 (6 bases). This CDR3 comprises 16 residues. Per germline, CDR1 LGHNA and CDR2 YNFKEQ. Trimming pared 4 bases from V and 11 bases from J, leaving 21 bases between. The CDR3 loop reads CASSLGGQAGFPPLHF. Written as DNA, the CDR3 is TGTGCCAGCAGCCTCGGGGGGCAGGCGGGTTTCCCACCCCTCCACTTT.

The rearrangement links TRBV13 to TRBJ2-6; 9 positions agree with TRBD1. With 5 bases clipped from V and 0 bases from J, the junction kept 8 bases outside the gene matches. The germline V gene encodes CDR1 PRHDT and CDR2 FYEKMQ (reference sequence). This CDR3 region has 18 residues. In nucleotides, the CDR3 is TGTGCCAGCAGCACCTGGACAGGGGTCGTCTCTGGGGCCAACGTCCTGACTTTC. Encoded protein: CASSTWTGVVSGANVLTF.

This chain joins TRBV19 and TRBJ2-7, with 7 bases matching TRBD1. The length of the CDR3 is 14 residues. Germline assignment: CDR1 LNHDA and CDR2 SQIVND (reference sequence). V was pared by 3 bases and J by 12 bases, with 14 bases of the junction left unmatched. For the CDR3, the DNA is TGTGCCAGTAGTATCGGGACAGTCGACAGTAGCTGGTACTTC. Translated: CASSIGTVDSSWYF.

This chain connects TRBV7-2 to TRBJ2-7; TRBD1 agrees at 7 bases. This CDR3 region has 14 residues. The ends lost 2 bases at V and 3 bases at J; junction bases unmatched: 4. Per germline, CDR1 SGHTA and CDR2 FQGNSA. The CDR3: CASSLSRDSYEQYF. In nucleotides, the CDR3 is TGTGCCAGCAGCTTAAGTCGGGACAGCTACGAGCAGTACTTC.

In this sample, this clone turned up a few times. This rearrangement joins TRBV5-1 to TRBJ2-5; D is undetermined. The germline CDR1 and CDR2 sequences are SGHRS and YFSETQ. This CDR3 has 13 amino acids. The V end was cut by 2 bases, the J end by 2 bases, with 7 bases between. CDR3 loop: CASSFSRQETQYF. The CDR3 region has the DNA TGCGCCAGCAGCTTTTCCCGGCAAGAGACCCAGTACTTC.

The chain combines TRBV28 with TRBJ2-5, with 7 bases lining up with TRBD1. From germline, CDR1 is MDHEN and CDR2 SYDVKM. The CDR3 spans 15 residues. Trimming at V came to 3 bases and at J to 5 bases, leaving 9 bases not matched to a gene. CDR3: CASSFDREGMETQYF. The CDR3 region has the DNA TGTGCCAGCAGTTTCGACAGGGAAGGGATGGAGACCCAGTACTTC.

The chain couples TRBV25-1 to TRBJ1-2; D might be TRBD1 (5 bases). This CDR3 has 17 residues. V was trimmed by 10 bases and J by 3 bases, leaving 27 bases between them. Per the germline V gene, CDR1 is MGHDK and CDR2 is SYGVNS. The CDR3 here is CATRPGVWGSIDYGYTF. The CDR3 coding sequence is TGTGCCACCAGACCGGGCGTTTGGGGGAGTATCGACTATGGCTACACCTTC.

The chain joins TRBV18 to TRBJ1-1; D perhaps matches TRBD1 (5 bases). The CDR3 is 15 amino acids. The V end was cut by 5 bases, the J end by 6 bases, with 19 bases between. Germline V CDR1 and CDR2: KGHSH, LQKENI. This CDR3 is CASSESWGGEAEAFF. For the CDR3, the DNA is TGTGCCAGCTCAGAGAGTTGGGGGGGTGAAGCTGAAGCTTTCTTT.

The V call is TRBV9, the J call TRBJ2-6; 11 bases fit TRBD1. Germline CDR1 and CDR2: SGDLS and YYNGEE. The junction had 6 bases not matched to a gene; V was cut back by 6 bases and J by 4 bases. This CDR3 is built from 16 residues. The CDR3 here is CASTGQGAFGANVLTF. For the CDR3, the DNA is TGTGCCAGCACCGGACAGGGGGCGTTCGGGGCCAACGTCCTGACTTTC.

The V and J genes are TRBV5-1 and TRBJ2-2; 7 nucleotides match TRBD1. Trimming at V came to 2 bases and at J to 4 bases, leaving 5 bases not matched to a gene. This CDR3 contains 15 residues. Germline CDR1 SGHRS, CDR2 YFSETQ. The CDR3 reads CASSFTGVSTGELFF. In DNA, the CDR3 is TGCGCCAGCAGCTTTACAGGGGTGAGCACCGGGGAGCTGTTTTTT.

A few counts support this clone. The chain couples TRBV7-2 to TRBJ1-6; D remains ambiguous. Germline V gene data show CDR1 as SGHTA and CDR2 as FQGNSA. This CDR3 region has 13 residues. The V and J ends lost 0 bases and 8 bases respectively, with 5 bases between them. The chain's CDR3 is CASSLAGDSPLHF. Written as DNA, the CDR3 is TGTGCCAGCAGCTTAGCCGGAGATTCACCCCTCCACTTT.

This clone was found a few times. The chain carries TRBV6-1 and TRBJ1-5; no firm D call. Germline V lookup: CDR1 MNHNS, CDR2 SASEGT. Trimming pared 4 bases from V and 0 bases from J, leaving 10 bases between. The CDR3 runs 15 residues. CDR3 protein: CASSVYSYSNQPQHF. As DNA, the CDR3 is TGTGCCAGCAGTGTATACAGCTATAGCAATCAGCCCCAGCATTTT.

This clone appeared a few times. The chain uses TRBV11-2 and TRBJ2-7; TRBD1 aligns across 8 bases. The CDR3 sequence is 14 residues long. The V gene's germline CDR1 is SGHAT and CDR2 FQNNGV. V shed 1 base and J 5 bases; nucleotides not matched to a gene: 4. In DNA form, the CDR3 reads TGTGCCAGCAGCTTAGGACAGGGGACCCACGAGCAGTACTTC. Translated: CASSLGQGTHEQYF. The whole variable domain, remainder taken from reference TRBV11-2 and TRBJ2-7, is EAGVAQSPRYKIIEKRQSVAFWCNPISGHATLYWYQQILGQGPKLLIQFQNNGVVDDSQLPKDRFSAERLKGVDSTLKIQPAKLEDSAVYLCASSLGQGTHEQYFGPGTRLTVT.

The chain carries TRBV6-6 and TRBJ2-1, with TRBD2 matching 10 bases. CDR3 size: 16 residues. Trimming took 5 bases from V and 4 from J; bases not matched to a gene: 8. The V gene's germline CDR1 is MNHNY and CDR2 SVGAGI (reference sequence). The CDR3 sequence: CASSNIAGGIYNEQFF. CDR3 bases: TGTGCCAGCAGTAACATAGCGGGGGGCATATACAATGAGCAGTTCTTC.

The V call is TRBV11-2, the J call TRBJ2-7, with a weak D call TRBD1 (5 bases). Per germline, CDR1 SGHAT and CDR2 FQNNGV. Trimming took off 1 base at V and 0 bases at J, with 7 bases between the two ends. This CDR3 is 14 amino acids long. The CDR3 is CASSLGGSSYEQYF. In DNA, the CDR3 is TGTGCCAGCAGCTTAGGGGGCTCCTCCTACGAGCAGTACTTC.

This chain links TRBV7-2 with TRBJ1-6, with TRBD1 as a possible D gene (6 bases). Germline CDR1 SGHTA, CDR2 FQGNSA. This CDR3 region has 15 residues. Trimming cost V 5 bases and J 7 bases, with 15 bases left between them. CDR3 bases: TGTGCCAGCAGCCGAGGACAGTTCGAGAATTCACCCCTCCACTTT. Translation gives CASSRGQFENSPLHF.

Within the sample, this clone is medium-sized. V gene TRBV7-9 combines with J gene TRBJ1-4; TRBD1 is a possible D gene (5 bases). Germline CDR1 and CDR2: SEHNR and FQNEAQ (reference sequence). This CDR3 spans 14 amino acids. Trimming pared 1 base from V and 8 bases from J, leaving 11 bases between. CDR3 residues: CASSLGQWDEKLFF. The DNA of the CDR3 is TGTGCCAGCAGCTTAGGACAGTGGGACGAAAAACTGTTTTTT. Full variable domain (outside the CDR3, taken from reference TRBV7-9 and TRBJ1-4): DTGVSQNPRHKITKRGQNVTFRCDPISEHNRLYWYRQTLGQGPEFLTYFQNEAQLEKSRLLSDRFSAERPKGSFSTLEIQRTEQGDSAMYLCASSLGQWDEKLFFGSGTQLSVL.

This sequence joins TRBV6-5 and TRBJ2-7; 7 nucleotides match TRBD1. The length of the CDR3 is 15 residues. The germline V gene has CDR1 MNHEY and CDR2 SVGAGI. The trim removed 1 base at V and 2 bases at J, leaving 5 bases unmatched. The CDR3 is CASSYLHRGPYEQYF. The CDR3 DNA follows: TGTGCCAGCAGTTACTTACACAGGGGCCCCTACGAGCAGTACTTC.

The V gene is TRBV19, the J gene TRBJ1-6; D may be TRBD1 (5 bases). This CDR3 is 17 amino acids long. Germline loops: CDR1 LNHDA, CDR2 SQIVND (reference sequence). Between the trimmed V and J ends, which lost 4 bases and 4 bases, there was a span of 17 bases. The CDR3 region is CASSNGASQSYNSPLHF. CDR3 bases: TGTGCCAGTAGTAACGGGGCCAGTCAGTCTTATAATTCACCCCTCCACTTT.

The CDR3: CASRGVGSSMSAFF. The CDR3 DNA is TGTGCCAGCAGGGGGGTGGGGTCCTCAATGAGCGCGTTCTTC. This chain joins TRBV28 and TRBJ2-1; D tentatively fits TRBD1 or TRBD2 (5 bases each). The CDR3 loop spans 14 amino acids. In germline, CDR1 is MDHEN, CDR2 SYDVKM. The V gene lost 6 bases and the J gene lost 15 bases, with 24 bases spanning the gap.

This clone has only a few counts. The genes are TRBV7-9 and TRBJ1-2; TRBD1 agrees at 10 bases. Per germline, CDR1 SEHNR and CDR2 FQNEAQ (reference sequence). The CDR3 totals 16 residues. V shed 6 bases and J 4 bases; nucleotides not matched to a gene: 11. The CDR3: CASSWTGTGVSYGYTF. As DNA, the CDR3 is TGTGCCAGCAGTTGGACCGGGACAGGGGTCAGCTATGGCTACACCTTC.

Here the CDR3 DNA reads TGCGCCAGCAGCGTCCAGGGACAGGGAATGAACACTGAAGCTTTCTTT. This gives the protein CASSVQGQGMNTEAFF. The rearrangement joins TRBV5-1 to TRBJ1-1, with 9 bases that match TRBD1. The CDR3 length is 16 residues. Germline V gives CDR1 SGHRS, CDR2 YFSETQ. Losses at the gene ends were 4 bases for V and 0 bases for J; bases not matched to a gene: 7.

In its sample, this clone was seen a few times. The CDR3: CASSTQQTQPQHF. The CDR3 nucleotides read TGTGCCAGCAGCACGCAGCAGACGCAGCCCCAGCATTTT. V is TRBV6-5 and J is TRBJ1-5; D remains ambiguous. V was cut by 6 bases and J by 7 bases, with 13 bases left in between. Germline assignment: CDR1 MNHEY and CDR2 SVGAGI. The CDR3 sequence is 13 residues long.

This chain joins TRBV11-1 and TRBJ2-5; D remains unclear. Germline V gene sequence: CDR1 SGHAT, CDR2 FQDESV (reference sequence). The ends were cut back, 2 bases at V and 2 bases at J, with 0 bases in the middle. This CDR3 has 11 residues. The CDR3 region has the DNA TGTGCCAGCAGCTTACAAGAGACCCAGTACTTC. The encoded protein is CASSLQETQYF.